These 21 T cell receptor beta chains were sequenced from one sample in a study of cytomegalovirus exposure and HLA in healthy donors. TCRdb's copy holds only in-frame clones and misses some; the assay was immunoSEQ multiplex PCR. Among fewer than 250,000 clones listed, around nine tenths were seen once. The source material was PBMCs. The source of these receptors is a man aged 18 to 35 in good health and CMV-seronegative.

The gene calls are TRBV5-1 and TRBJ2-5, with TRBD1 matching over 8 bases. Germline V lookup: CDR1 SGHRS, CDR2 YFSETQ. Trimming removed 4 bases from V and 0 bases from J; junction bases left unmatched: 8. There are 16 residues in the CDR3. The CDR3, as DNA: TGCGCCAGCAGCGTGGACGGGACAGGAGACCAAGAGACCCAGTACTTC. Translation: CASSVDGTGDQETQYF. The variable domain in full, completed from reference TRBV5-1 and TRBJ2-5, reads KAGVTQTPRYLIKTRGQQVTLSCSPISGHRSVSWYQQTPGQGLQFLFEYFSETQRNKGNFPGRFSGRQFSNSRSEMNVSTLELGDSALYLCASSVDGTGDQETQYFGPGTRLLVL.

The chain recombines TRBV27 with TRBJ1-2; TRBD1 aligns across 7 bases. From germline, CDR1 is MNHEY and CDR2 SMNVEV (reference sequence). The CDR3 length is 15 residues. Germline trimming cut 3 bases from V and 0 bases from J; bases unmatched to any gene: 4. This CDR3 is CASSLRDSTNYGYTF. CDR3 nucleotide sequence: TGTGCCAGCAGTTTGAGGGACAGTACTAACTATGGCTACACCTTC.

This clone was recorded a few times. V and J are TRBV28 and TRBJ1-5; D not resolved. The CDR3 consists of 16 residues. The germline CDR1 and CDR2 sequences are MDHEN and SYDVKM. Trimming left V 3 bases short and J 4 bases short, with 16 bases between. The CDR3 sequence: CASSLAEGYGNQPQHF. CDR3 nucleotides: TGTGCCAGCAGTTTGGCCGAGGGATACGGAAATCAGCCCCAGCATTTT.

The chain is built from TRBV27 and TRBJ1-6, with D perhaps TRBD1 (5 bases). The CDR3 sequence is 17 residues long. The V end was cut by 3 bases, the J end by 9 bases, with 21 bases between. Germline V lookup: CDR1 MNHEY, CDR2 SMNVEV (reference sequence). CDR3 nucleotide sequence: TGTGCCAGCAGTTTCGAAAGGAGGCGGGACCGTCTTTCACCCCTCCACTTT. The encoded protein is CASSFERRRDRLSPLHF.

The chain couples TRBV7-9 to TRBJ2-2, with TRBD1 as a possible D gene (6 bases). CDR3 length: 16 amino acids. With 7 bases removed from V and 4 bases from J, the gap between germline ends came to 19 bases. Germline CDR1 reads SEHNR; CDR2 reads FQNEAQ (reference sequence). CDR3 sequence: CASIARGSLATGELFF. CDR3 nucleotide sequence: TGTGCCAGCATAGCCAGGGGCTCCCTAGCCACCGGGGAGCTGTTTTTT.

There are a few counts of this clone. A junction boundary mismatches the germline segment, possibly from a read error. The rearrangement links TRBV7-9 to TRBJ2-7; TRBD2 might be the D (5 bases). Germline CDR1 SEHNR, CDR2 FQNEAQ (reference sequence). This CDR3 has 12 amino acids. CDR3 loop: CAISPLPGEQYF. Here the CDR3 DNA reads TGTGCCATCAGCCCCCTCCCGGGGGAGCAGTACTTC. Filled out from reference TRBV7-9 and TRBJ2-7, the complete variable domain reads DTGVSQNPRHKITKRGQNVTFRCDPISEHNRLYWYRQTLGQGPEFLTYFQNEAQLEKSRLLSDRFSAERPKGSFSTLEIQRTEQGDSAMYLCAISPLPGEQYFGPGTRLTVT.

This rearrangement joins TRBV11-2 to TRBJ1-2; D is unresolved. The CDR3 has 17 amino acids. V was cut by 0 bases and J by 7 bases, with 21 bases left in between. Germline assignment: CDR1 SGHAT and CDR2 FQNNGV. In DNA form, the CDR3 reads TGTGCCAGCAGCTTAGATTTTTCGGGATCCTCTACCCGTGGCTACACCTTC. Translated: CASSLDFSGSSTRGYTF.

The rearrangement joins TRBV15 to TRBJ1-5, with 8 nucleotides matching TRBD1. This CDR3 contains 17 residues. Germline CDR1 and CDR2: LNHNV and YYDKDF (reference sequence). V shed 3 bases and J 4 bases; nucleotides not matched to a gene: 11. CDR3 sequence reads: CATSRAKTGTGNQPQHF. CDR3 coding DNA: TGTGCCACCAGCAGGGCTAAAACCGGGACAGGAAATCAGCCCCAGCATTTT.

The chain recombines TRBV4-3 with TRBJ2-2; unclear D gene. Trimming took off 1 base at V and 4 bases at J, with 10 bases between the two ends. The length of the CDR3 is 15 residues. Per germline, CDR1 LGHNA and CDR2 YSLEER. The DNA of the CDR3 is TGCGCCAGCAGCCAAGTCTTCCCTCCCACCGGGGAGCTGTTTTTT. This sequence encodes CASSQVFPPTGELFF.

The rearrangement joins TRBV5-1 to TRBJ1-1, with a possible D match to TRBD1 (5 bases). The ends were cut back, 5 bases at V and 1 base at J, with 15 bases in the middle. The CDR3 contains 15 residues. The V gene's germline CDR1 is SGHRS and CDR2 YFSETQ. This chain's CDR3 is CASRDRTRANTEAFF. The CDR3 region has the DNA TGCGCCAGCAGAGACAGAACGCGAGCGAACACTGAAGCTTTCTTT.

The V call is TRBV30, the J call TRBJ2-7, with D possibly TRBD2 on 6 matching bases. This CDR3 is built from 17 residues. Germline CDR1 GTSNPN, CDR2 SVGIG (reference sequence). V gave up 1 base and J gave up 3 bases, with 22 bases separating them. The CDR3 is CAWSDGGSGPGGYEQYF. CDR3 nucleotides: TGTGCCTGGAGTGATGGGGGATCCGGTCCCGGGGGCTACGAGCAGTACTTC.

The CDR3 region is CASSEEQARTDTQYF. The CDR3 coding sequence is TGTGCCAGCAGCGAAGAACAGGCTCGCACAGATACGCAGTATTTT. The V gene is TRBV7-9, the J gene TRBJ2-3; TRBD1 might be the D (5 bases). Germline CDR1 SEHNR, CDR2 FQNEAQ (reference sequence). Trimming stripped 5 bases from V and 1 base from J, with 13 bases between. The CDR3 spans 15 residues.

The chain uses TRBV6-1 and TRBJ2-3; D is ambiguous. This CDR3 has 15 amino acids. Germline V lookup: CDR1 MNHNS, CDR2 SASEGT. V was trimmed by 7 bases and J by 2 bases, leaving 16 bases between them. The CDR3 protein is CASMKSAQATDTQYF. Here the CDR3 DNA reads TGTGCCAGCATGAAATCGGCGCAGGCCACAGATACGCAGTATTTT.

This chain joins TRBV2 and TRBJ1-4; a weak D match, TRBD1 (5 bases). V lost 3 bases, J lost 4 bases, and 15 bases lay in between. CDR3 length: 16 amino acids. Germline V gene sequence: CDR1 SNHLY, CDR2 FYNNEI. CDR3 residues: CASSDLGALYNEKLFF. In DNA, the CDR3 is TGTGCCAGCAGTGATTTAGGGGCACTATATAATGAAAAACTGTTTTTT.

J is TRBJ1-6 and V is TRBV5-1; no reliable D call. The length of the CDR3 is 13 residues. Looked up from germline, CDR1 is SGHRS and CDR2 is YFSETQ. V lost 4 bases, J lost 8 bases, and 10 bases lay in between. The CDR3 bases are TGCGCCAGCAGCGACCCCGGGGATTCACCCCTCCACTTT. Protein sequence: CASSDPGDSPLHF.

The chain is built from TRBV9 and TRBJ2-5, with TRBD2 identical over 10 bases. The CDR3 is made up of 15 amino acids. V was pared by 0 bases and J by 5 bases, with 4 bases of the junction left unmatched. CDR1 and CDR2 from the germline V gene are SGDLS and YYNGEE. The CDR3 here is CASSVEAGGRETQYF. Written as DNA, the CDR3 is TGTGCCAGCAGCGTAGAAGCGGGGGGGCGTGAGACCCAGTACTTC.

This chain uses TRBV5-1 with TRBJ2-4; 7 nucleotides align to TRBD2. With V trimmed by 6 bases and J by 2 bases, 5 bases remained unmatched. Germline CDR1 SGHRS, CDR2 YFSETQ. The CDR3 runs to 14 residues. CDR3 loop: CASTTGGTKNIQYF. DNA of the CDR3: TGCGCCAGCACCACGGGGGGAACCAAAAACATTCAGTACTTC.

Comments on this clone: One junction end disagrees with the germline gene, perhaps due to a read error. The chain has TRBV5-5 and TRBJ2-2; D ambiguous. The germline CDR1 and CDR2 sequences are SGHKS and YYEKEE (reference sequence). This CDR3 spans 14 amino acids. CDR3 in DNA: TGTGCCAGCAGCTTGGGGCAGAACGCCGGGGAGCTGTTTTTT. Encoded protein: CASSLGQNAGELFF.

This chain connects TRBV2 to TRBJ2-5; possible D gene TRBD1, 6 bases. V lost 0 bases and J lost 7, with 15 bases in between. Germline assignment: CDR1 SNHLY and CDR2 FYNNEI. This CDR3 has 15 amino acids. As DNA, the CDR3 is TGTGCCAGCAGTGAAGCTCTGGGGGCCCGGGGGACCCAGTACTTC. Protein product: CASSEALGARGTQYF.

The J gene is TRBJ1-2, the V gene TRBV7-8; D is unclear. Germline V gene data show CDR1 as SGHVS and CDR2 as FQNEAQ. CDR3 length: 15 amino acids. Between the trimmed V and J ends, which lost 2 bases and 4 bases, there was a span of 14 bases. This chain's CDR3 is CASSLKGPGFYGYTF. CDR3 DNA: TGTGCCAGCAGCTTAAAGGGCCCGGGGTTCTATGGCTACACCTTC. Using reference TRBV7-8 and TRBJ1-2 for the parts outside the CDR3, the full variable domain is GAGVSQSPRYKVAKRGQDVALRCDPISGHVSLFWYQQALGQGPEFLTYFQNEAQLDKSGLPSDRFFAERPEGSVSTLKIQRTQQEDSAVYLCASSLKGPGFYGYTFGSGTRLTVV.

The count of this clone is one. This chain connects TRBV12-5 to TRBJ1-5; a weak D match, TRBD1 (5 bases). Germline CDR1 LGHNT, CDR2 FRNRAP. V dropped 6 bases and J dropped 7 bases, with 22 bases sitting between them. The CDR3 is 16 residues long. The CDR3 coding sequence is TGTGCTAGTGGGGTTGCTGCGGGGACTTTCAGGCAGCCCCAGCATTTT. Translation: CASGVAAGTFRQPQHF.